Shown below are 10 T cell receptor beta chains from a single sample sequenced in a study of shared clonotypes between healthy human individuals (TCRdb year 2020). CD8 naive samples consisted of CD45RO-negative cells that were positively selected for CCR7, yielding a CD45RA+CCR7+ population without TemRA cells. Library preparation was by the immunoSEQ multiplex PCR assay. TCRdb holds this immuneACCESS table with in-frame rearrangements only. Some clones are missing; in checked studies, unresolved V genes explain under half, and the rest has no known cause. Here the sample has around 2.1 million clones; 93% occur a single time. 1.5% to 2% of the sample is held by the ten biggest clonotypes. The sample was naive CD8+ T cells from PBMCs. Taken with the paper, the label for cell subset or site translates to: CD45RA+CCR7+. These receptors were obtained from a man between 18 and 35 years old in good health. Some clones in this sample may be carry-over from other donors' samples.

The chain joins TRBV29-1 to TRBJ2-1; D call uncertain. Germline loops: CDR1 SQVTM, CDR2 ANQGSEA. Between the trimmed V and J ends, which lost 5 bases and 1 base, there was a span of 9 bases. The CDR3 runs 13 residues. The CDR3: CSVRVGSYNEQFF. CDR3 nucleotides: TGCAGCGTTAGGGTCGGGTCCTACAATGAGCAGTTCTTC.

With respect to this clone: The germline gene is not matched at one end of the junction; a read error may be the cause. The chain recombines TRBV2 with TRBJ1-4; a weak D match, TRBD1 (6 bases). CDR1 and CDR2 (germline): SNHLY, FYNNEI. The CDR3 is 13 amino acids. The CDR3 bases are TGTGCCAGGGGGGGGACACCTAACGAAAAACTGTTTTTT. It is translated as CARGGTPNEKLFF. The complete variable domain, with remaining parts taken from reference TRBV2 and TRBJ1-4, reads EPEVTQTPSHQVTQMGQEVILRCVPISNHLYFYWYRQILGQKVEFLVSFYNNEISEKSEIFDDQFSVERPDGSNFTLKIRSTKLEDSAMYFCARGGTPNEKLFFGSGTQLSVL.

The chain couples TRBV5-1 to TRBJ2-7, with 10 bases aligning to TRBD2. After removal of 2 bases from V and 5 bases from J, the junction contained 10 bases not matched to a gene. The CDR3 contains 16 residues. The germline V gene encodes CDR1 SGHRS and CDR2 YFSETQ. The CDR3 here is CASSLPKLAGSNEQYF. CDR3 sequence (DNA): TGCGCCAGCAGCTTACCTAAACTAGCGGGATCCAACGAGCAGTACTTC. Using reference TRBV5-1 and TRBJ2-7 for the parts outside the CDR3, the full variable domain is KAGVTQTPRYLIKTRGQQVTLSCSPISGHRSVSWYQQTPGQGLQFLFEYFSETQRNKGNFPGRFSGRQFSNSRSEMNVSTLELGDSALYLCASSLPKLAGSNEQYFGPGTRLTVT.

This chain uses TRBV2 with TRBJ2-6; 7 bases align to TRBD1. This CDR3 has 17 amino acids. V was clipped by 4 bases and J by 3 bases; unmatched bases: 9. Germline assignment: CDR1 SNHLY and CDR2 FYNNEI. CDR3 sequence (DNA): TGTGCCAGCAGTGGACAGGGTGAGGTATTTGGGGCCAACGTCCTGACTTTC. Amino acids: CASSGQGEVFGANVLTF.

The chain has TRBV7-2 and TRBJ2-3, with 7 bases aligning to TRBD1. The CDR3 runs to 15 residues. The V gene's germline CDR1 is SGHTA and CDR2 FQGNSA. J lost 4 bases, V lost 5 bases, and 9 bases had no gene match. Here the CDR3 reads CASSTTGLGADTQYF. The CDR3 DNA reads TGTGCCAGCAGCACGACAGGGCTCGGGGCAGATACGCAGTATTTT.

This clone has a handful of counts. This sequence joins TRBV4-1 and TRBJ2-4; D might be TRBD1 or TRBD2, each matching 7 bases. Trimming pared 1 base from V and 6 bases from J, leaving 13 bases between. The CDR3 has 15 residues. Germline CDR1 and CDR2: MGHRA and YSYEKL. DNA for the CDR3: TGCGCCAGCAGCCAAGTAGGGGGCGGGGGAAACATTCAGTACTTC. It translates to CASSQVGGGGNIQYF.

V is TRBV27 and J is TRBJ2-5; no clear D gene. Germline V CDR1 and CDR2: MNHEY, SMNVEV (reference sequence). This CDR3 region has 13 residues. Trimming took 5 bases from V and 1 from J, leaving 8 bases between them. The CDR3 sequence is CASSPDGQETQYF. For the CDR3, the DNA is TGTGCCAGCAGTCCGGACGGCCAAGAGACCCAGTACTTC.

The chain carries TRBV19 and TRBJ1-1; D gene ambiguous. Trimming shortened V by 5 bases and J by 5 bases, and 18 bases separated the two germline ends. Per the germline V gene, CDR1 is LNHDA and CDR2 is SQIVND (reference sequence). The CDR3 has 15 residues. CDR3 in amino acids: CASSLSRALGTEAFF. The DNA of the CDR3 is TGTGCCAGTAGTCTCTCCCGGGCCCTGGGGACTGAAGCTTTCTTT.

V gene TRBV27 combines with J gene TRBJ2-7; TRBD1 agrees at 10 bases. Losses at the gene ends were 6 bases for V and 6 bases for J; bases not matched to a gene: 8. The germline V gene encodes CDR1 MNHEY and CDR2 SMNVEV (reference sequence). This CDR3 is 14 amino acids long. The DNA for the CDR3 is TGTGCCAGCAGGATCTGGGACAGGGGAGTCGAGCAGTACTTC. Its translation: CASRIWDRGVEQYF.

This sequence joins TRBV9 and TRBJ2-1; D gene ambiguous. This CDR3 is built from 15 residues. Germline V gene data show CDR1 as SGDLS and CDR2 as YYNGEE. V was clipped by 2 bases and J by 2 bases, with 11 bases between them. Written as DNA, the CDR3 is TGTGCCAGCAGCGTTTCAAACCTTCCCTACAATGAGCAGTTCTTC. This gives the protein CASSVSNLPYNEQFF.